These 10 T cell receptor beta chains were sequenced from one sample in a study of shared clonotypes between healthy human individuals. Clones were read by immunoSEQ multiplex PCR, and TCRdb kept only the in-frame ones, dropping some. The data hold around 690,000 clones, with roughly 88% observed a single time. Sequences were obtained from memory CD8+ T cells from PBMCs. Subset here: CD45RO+ cells pooled with CCR7-negative TemRA cells. The receptor set was obtained from a man aged 18 to 30 in good health. Some clones in this sample may be carry-over from other donors' samples.

In DNA form, the CDR3 reads TGCGCCAGCAGCACCGTCGCCAGGGGGCGTGATGAAAAACTGTTTTTT. It yields the protein CASSTVARGRDEKLFF. This chain uses TRBV4-1 with TRBJ1-4; 8 bases align to TRBD1. Germline CDR1 reads MGHRA; CDR2 reads YSYEKL. V trimming: 5 bases; J trimming: 6 bases; junction bases outside the gene matches: 11. This CDR3 contains 16 residues.

The chain recombines TRBV5-6 with TRBJ2-1; no firm D call. CDR1 and CDR2 from the germline V gene are SGHDT and YYEEEE. This CDR3 comprises 12 residues. The V and J ends lost 0 bases and 9 bases respectively, with 7 bases between them. The CDR3 nucleotides are TGTGCCAGCAGCTTGGGGGGTCCTGAGCAGTTCTTC. Its protein is CASSLGGPEQFF.

J is TRBJ1-1 and V is TRBV11-2, with 7 bases matching TRBD1. J lost 4 bases, V lost 0 bases, and 2 bases had no gene match. This CDR3 has 14 residues. CDR1 and CDR2 (germline): SGHAT, FQNNGV. CDR3 loop: CASSLESGGTEAFF. The CDR3 coding sequence is TGTGCCAGCAGCTTAGAATCAGGGGGCACTGAAGCTTTCTTT.

The V gene is TRBV19, the J gene TRBJ1-1, with D uncertain. Germline V gives CDR1 LNHDA, CDR2 SQIVND (reference sequence). The V and J ends lost 1 base and 4 bases respectively, with 10 bases between them. CDR3 length equals 14 residues. The CDR3 DNA sequence: TGTGCCAGTAGTATAGGGTTGGGGTCCACTGAAGCTTTCTTT. As protein: CASSIGLGSTEAFF.

CDR3 nucleotides: TGTGCCAGCACCGACGGGGTTGCAGGCCTTACGCAGTATTTT. Translation gives CASTDGVAGLTQYF. The chain has TRBV11-2 and TRBJ2-3; possible D gene TRBD2, 5 bases. The CDR3 is 14 residues long. Germline CDR1 is SGHAT and CDR2 is FQNNGV. V lost 7 bases and J lost 8, with 19 bases in between.

CDR3 residues: CASSLGQIQETQYF. CDR3 DNA: TGTGCCAGCAGTTTAGGACAGATACAAGAGACCCAGTACTTC. The chain joins TRBV28 to TRBJ2-5; tentative D call: TRBD1 (6 bases). Germline-derived CDR1 and CDR2 are MDHEN and SYDVKM. Trimming cost V 2 bases and J 2 bases, with 9 bases left between them. This CDR3 spans 14 amino acids.

V and J are TRBV9 and TRBJ1-2, with D perhaps matching TRBD1 (6 bases). V gave up 3 bases and J gave up 5 bases, with 23 bases separating them. This CDR3 is 17 amino acids long. The germline V gene has CDR1 SGDLS and CDR2 YYNGEE. The CDR3 coding sequence is TGTGCCAGCAGCGCCAGGGAGGGGGGAGAGGTGTGGTATGGCTACACCTTC. This codes for CASSAREGGEVWYGYTF.

The rearrangement joins TRBV9 to TRBJ1-2, with TRBD1 matching over 7 bases. V trimming: 4 bases; J trimming: 0 bases; junction bases outside the gene matches: 12. Germline V gene sequence: CDR1 SGDLS, CDR2 YYNGEE. The length of the CDR3 is 17 residues. The CDR3 loop reads CASSLRTGAIPNYGYTF. CDR3 bases: TGTGCCAGCAGCTTACGAACAGGGGCGATCCCTAACTATGGCTACACCTTC.

The chain recombines TRBV27 with TRBJ2-7; D could derive from TRBD1 or TRBD2 (6 bases each). The CDR3 extends over 15 amino acids. CDR1 is MNHEY, CDR2 SMNVEV, per germline (reference sequence). Trimming cost V 2 bases and J 7 bases, with 18 bases left between them. DNA for the CDR3: TGTGCCAGCAGTTTAGGTACAGGGCGGGCGGGGGAGCAGTACTTC. Protein sequence: CASSLGTGRAGEQYF.

The chain links TRBV5-1 to TRBJ2-7, with 9 bases that match TRBD1. The V and J ends lost 4 bases and 2 bases, in that order; junction bases with no gene match: 7. The CDR3 length is 15 residues. Germline-derived CDR1 and CDR2 are SGHRS and YFSETQ. The CDR3 DNA sequence: TGCGCCAGCAGCCCCATGGGGACAGGGCCCTACGAGCAGTACTTC. Translating gives CASSPMGTGPYEQYF.